The clone carrying this T cell receptor beta chain was counted at least ten times. Template switching added a universal primer site; cDNA carried unique molecular identifiers. Each CDR3 protein gets one entry after TCRdb re-called the 5' RACE reads with MiXCR. The table has around 250,000 distinct CDR3 sequences, 5.5% to 7.5% seen once. The data were taken from a study of identical twins. Between the trimmed V and J ends, which lost 6 bases and 7 bases, there was a span of 18 bases. The length of the CDR3 is 14 residues. Another study also made use of these data, one on T cells expressing NK-cell markers.

The sample consisted of CD8+ T cells sorted from blood. The chain employs TRBV12-3 or TRBV12-4 and TRBJ2-5; D is perhaps TRBD1 or TRBD2 (5 bases each). This sequence originates from a woman under 30 in good health. The CDR3 loop reads CASSPFYGGATQYF. CDR3 DNA sequence: TGTGCCAGCAGCCCCTTTTATGGGGGTGCGACCCAGTACTTC.